The TCR beta chain described here comes from a study of T cell responses to AZD1222 COVID-19 vaccine. Study results and limitations: Most donors were white British, females outnumbered males, and clonal diversity was possibly underestimated.

Deletions cut 5 bases from V and 3 bases from J, with 17 bases between. Germline values: CDR1 LNHDA, CDR2 SQIVND (reference sequence). This CDR3 has 16 amino acids. Sequenced by immunoSEQ multiplex PCR; TCRdb stores in-frame clones only, minus some. This sample yields roughly 190,000 clones, of which about 92% are seen a single time; around 3.6% belongs to the top ten. A note on this clone: Its cognate antigen is unknown.

This receptor was identified in an adult who received the MenACWY meningococcal vaccine as a control. The material sequenced was peripheral blood, taken 28 days after the second dose of the MenACWY control vaccine. The V call is TRBV19, the J call TRBJ2-1, with a weak D call TRBD2 (5 bases). CDR3 region: CASSVFGGRYYNEQFF. CDR3 in DNA: TGTGCCAGTAGTGTCTTTGGCGGGCGGTACTACAATGAGCAGTTCTTC. Full variable domain (remainder filled in from reference TRBV19 and TRBJ2-1): DGGITQSPKYLFRKEGQNVTLSCEQNLNHDAMYWYRQDPGQGLRLIYYSQIVNDFQKGDIAEGYSVSREKKESFPLTVTSAQKNPTAFYLCASSVFGGRYYNEQFFGPGTRLTVL.